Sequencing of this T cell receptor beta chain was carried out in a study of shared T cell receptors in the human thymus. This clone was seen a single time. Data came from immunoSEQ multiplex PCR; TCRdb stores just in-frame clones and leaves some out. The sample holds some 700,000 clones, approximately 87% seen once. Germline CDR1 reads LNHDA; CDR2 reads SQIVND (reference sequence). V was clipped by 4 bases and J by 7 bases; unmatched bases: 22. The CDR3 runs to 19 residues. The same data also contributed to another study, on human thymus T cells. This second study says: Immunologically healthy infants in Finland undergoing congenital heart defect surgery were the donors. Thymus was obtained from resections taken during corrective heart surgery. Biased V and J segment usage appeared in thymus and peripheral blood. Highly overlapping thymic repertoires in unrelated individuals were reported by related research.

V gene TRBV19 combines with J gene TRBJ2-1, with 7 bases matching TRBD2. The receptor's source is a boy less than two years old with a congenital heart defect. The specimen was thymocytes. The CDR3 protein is CASSTPRLSSGLFLNEQFF. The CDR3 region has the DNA TGTGCCAGTAGTACGCCCCGACTGTCTAGCGGACTATTTTTGAATGAGCAGTTCTTC. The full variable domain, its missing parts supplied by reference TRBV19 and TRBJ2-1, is DGGITQSPKYLFRKEGQNVTLSCEQNLNHDAMYWYRQDPGQGLRLIYYSQIVNDFQKGDIAEGYSVSREKKESFPLTVTSAQKNPTAFYLCASSTPRLSSGLFLNEQFFGPGTRLTVL.